This TCR beta chain was captured in a study of T-cell reconstitution after alpha-beta-depleted transplantation in children. Findings and caveats of the study: Alpha-beta T cells about two months after transplant reportedly derived from several hundred expanded graft clones. T-cell counts and diversity at one year following transplant were attributed mainly to newly produced T cells. Recipient T cells and thymic progenitors that survived were the source of the high TCRbeta diversity seen at day 60 in some patients.

This clonotype was seen ten or more times. Its antigen is not known. CDR1 is KGHSH, CDR2 LQKENI, per germline. Between the trimmed V and J ends, which lost 1 base and 0 bases, there was a span of 9 bases. The CDR3 loop spans 16 amino acids. Unique molecular identifiers were built into the TCRbeta library. TCRdb independently ran MiXCR on the PCR reads; one entry per CDR3 protein. The sample consists of 130,000 to 150,000 distinct CDR3 sequences, about 9% of them appearing once. The TCR comes from a female patient aged 2-15 years who had a stem cell transplant for congenital amegakaryocytic thrombocytopenia, so the T cells may come from the graft donor. This rearrangement joins TRBV18 to TRBJ2-2; D uncertain. This sample comprised PBMCs, mostly from graft donor cells, obtained 180 days after TCRalphabeta/CD19-depleted stem cell transplant. The CDR3 spells CASSPLADPNTGELFF. The CDR3 DNA is TGTGCCAGCTCACCACTGGCGGACCCGAACACCGGGGAGCTGTTTTTT.